The TCR beta chain under discussion was sequenced for a study of cytomegalovirus exposure and HLA in healthy donors. Study-wide results and caveats: There was a cluster of highly shared sequence variants that was likely a sequencing artifact. Apart from CMV serostatus, no immune exposure information was available.

Notes on this clone: Its antigen is currently unknown.

A multiplex PCR was run with 60 Vbeta primers and 13 Jbeta primers. Assay: immunoSEQ multiplex PCR; the TCRdb copy retains only in-frame clones and omits some. This table has some 120,000 clones, 77% appearing once. At sampling all donors were nominally healthy, likely with unrecorded immune exposures. This CDR3 region has 15 residues. V shed 5 bases and J shed 2 bases, with 13 bases lying between them. Per germline, CDR1 MNHEY and CDR2 SVGAGI. The source is a man between 35 and 55 years old in good health and CMV-seropositive. The specimen sequenced was PBMCs. The chain uses TRBV6-5 and TRBJ1-5; the D gene is possibly TRBD1 (6 bases). In DNA, the CDR3 is TGTGCCAGCAGTCGAGCCGCAGGGGGCAATCAGCCCCAGCATTTT. It translates to CASSRAAGGNQPQHF.